The rows below give T cell receptor beta chains drawn from one sample of a study of response to subunit inactivated influenza vaccine. Using its own MiXCR run on the RT-PCR reads, TCRdb lists one record per CDR3 protein. Among approximately 700,000 distinct CDR3 sequences listed, around 14% were seen once. Sequenced material: PBMCs from blood, taken 14 to 15 days before vaccination. All receptors derive from a man in his fifties who received an inactivated influenza vaccine. CDR3s include the opening cysteine and the closing phenylalanine or tryptophan. Each record gives: CDR3 DNA, CDR3 protein, V gene, D gene, J gene, clone size. D genes are given only for firm matches. Rows give clone size only sometimes, using once, few, many, or a class for an expanded clone.

CDR3nt: TGCAGTGCTAGTGCCGCTTTGGGGTTGGAGACCCAGTACTTC; CDR3aa: CSASAALGLETQYF; v_gene: TRBV20-1; d_gene: NA; j_gene: TRBJ2-5; abundance: NA
CDR3nt: TGTGCCACCAGAGCGGGCGGGGGTTTCGAGACCCAGTACTTC; CDR3aa: CATRAGGGFETQYF; v_gene: TRBV15; d_gene: TRBD2; j_gene: TRBJ2-5; abundance: NA
CDR3nt: TGTGCCAGCAGCCCCCGGCGGGGCGCCAACAATGAGCAGTTCTTC; CDR3aa: CASSPRRGANNEQFF; v_gene: TRBV6-1; d_gene: NA; j_gene: TRBJ2-1; abundance: NA
CDR3nt: TGTGCCAGCAGCACCCCACAGAGGAATCAGCCCCAGCATTTT; CDR3aa: CASSTPQRNQPQHF; v_gene: TRBV9; d_gene: NA; j_gene: TRBJ1-5; abundance: few
CDR3nt: TGTGCCAGCAGCCCTAAGACGGTAAAGGGTACCTACGAGCAGTACTTC; CDR3aa: CASSPKTVKGTYEQYF; v_gene: TRBV25-1; d_gene: NA; j_gene: TRBJ2-7; abundance: NA
CDR3nt: TGTGCCAGCAGCCAACCAGGGGGGCGGGGCACAGATACGCAGTATTTT; CDR3aa: CASSQPGGRGTDTQYF; v_gene: TRBV28; d_gene: NA; j_gene: TRBJ2-3; abundance: many
CDR3nt: TGTGCCAGCAGCTCCGGACAGGCCCGGGCAGATACGCAGTATTTT; CDR3aa: CASSSGQARADTQYF; v_gene: TRBV7-6; d_gene: TRBD1; j_gene: TRBJ2-3; abundance: NA
CDR3nt: TGTGCCAGCAGTTCTCCCGGACTAGCGGAAAAATCCACAGATACGCAGTATTTT; CDR3aa: CASSSPGLAEKSTDTQYF; v_gene: TRBV12-3/TRBV12-4; d_gene: TRBD2; j_gene: TRBJ2-3; abundance: many
CDR3nt: TGCAGTGCTAACGCCCCCTACAACAATGAGCAGTTCTTC; CDR3aa: CSANAPYNNEQFF; v_gene: TRBV20-1; d_gene: NA; j_gene: TRBJ2-1; abundance: few
CDR3nt: TGTGCCAGCAGTCCCGCAGGGGTTATCCCTGGAAACACCATATATTTT; CDR3aa: CASSPAGVIPGNTIYF; v_gene: TRBV12-3/TRBV12-4; d_gene: NA; j_gene: TRBJ1-3; abundance: NA
CDR3nt: TGTGCCTGGAGTGTACGGGTACGCGCTGAAGCTTTCTTT; CDR3aa: CAWSVRVRAEAFF; v_gene: TRBV30; d_gene: NA; j_gene: TRBJ1-1; abundance: NA
CDR3nt: TGTGCCAGCAGTTACAGAGTACAGGGCTCCTACAATGAGCAGTTCTTC; CDR3aa: CASSYRVQGSYNEQFF; v_gene: TRBV6-5; d_gene: NA; j_gene: TRBJ2-1; abundance: few
CDR3nt: TGTGCCATCAGTGCATGGGGGCATCAAGGTGGGGCCAACGTCCTGACTTTC; CDR3aa: CAISAWGHQGGANVLTF; v_gene: TRBV10-3; d_gene: NA; j_gene: TRBJ2-6; abundance: few
CDR3nt: TGTGCCACCAGTGATTTTCGGGACAGGGGGGACGGGGAGCTGTTTTTT; CDR3aa: CATSDFRDRGDGELFF; v_gene: TRBV24-1; d_gene: TRBD1; j_gene: TRBJ2-2; abundance: many
CDR3nt: TGTGCCAGCAGCCAAGTCTCAGGGCGAGGCGAAGGCGAGCAGTACTTC; CDR3aa: CASSQVSGRGEGEQYF; v_gene: TRBV4-2; d_gene: NA; j_gene: TRBJ2-7; abundance: few
CDR3nt: TGTGCCAGCAGTCCCCTTTCTGGAGGGGGGGCCGGGGAGCTGTTTTTT; CDR3aa: CASSPLSGGGAGELFF; v_gene: TRBV27; d_gene: NA; j_gene: TRBJ2-2; abundance: NA
CDR3nt: TGTGCCAGCAGTGTGTCGGGACATAAGAGCTCCTACGAGCAGTACTTC; CDR3aa: CASSVSGHKSSYEQYF; v_gene: TRBV6-1; d_gene: NA; j_gene: TRBJ2-7; abundance: NA
CDR3nt: TGTGCCAGCAGACCCTCTAACAGGGGGCCTACCTACGAGCAGTACTTC; CDR3aa: CASRPSNRGPTYEQYF; v_gene: TRBV13; d_gene: TRBD1; j_gene: TRBJ2-7; abundance: NA
CDR3nt: TGTGCCAGCAGCGTACCCGGGACCCCGGACTACGAGCAGTACTTC; CDR3aa: CASSVPGTPDYEQYF; v_gene: TRBV7-9; d_gene: NA; j_gene: TRBJ2-7; abundance: NA
CDR3nt: TGTGCCAGCAGCCCGACGGTACTAGTGGCCAATGAGCAGTTCTTC; CDR3aa: CASSPTVLVANEQFF; v_gene: TRBV11-2; d_gene: NA; j_gene: TRBJ2-1; abundance: NA
CDR3nt: TGTGCCAGCAGCCAAGACAGGACCCATAAATCGAACTATGGCTACACCTTC; CDR3aa: CASSQDRTHKSNYGYTF; v_gene: TRBV3-1; d_gene: NA; j_gene: TRBJ1-2; abundance: NA
CDR3nt: TGTGCCAGCAGACCAATCGGTGATACAGATACGCAGTATTTT; CDR3aa: CASRPIGDTDTQYF; v_gene: TRBV4-2; d_gene: NA; j_gene: TRBJ2-3; abundance: NA
CDR3nt: TGCGCCAGCAGCCCAGAAGGACAGTCGGGGGGCTACACCTTC; CDR3aa: CASSPEGQSGGYTF; v_gene: TRBV5-1; d_gene: NA; j_gene: TRBJ1-2; abundance: few
CDR3nt: TGCAGCGTTTCGAGCAGCTTCTATGGCTACACCTTC; CDR3aa: CSVSSSFYGYTF; v_gene: TRBV29-1; d_gene: NA; j_gene: TRBJ1-2; abundance: NA